These 19 T cell receptor beta chains were sequenced from one sample in a study of T cells after yellow fever vaccination. MiXCR, run by TCRdb on the 5' RACE reads, gives a single entry per CDR3 protein. Of more than 120,000 distinct CDR3 sequences detected, 7.7% appear once; the ten largest clones hold approximately 0.67%. The material was CD4+ T cells sorted from PBMCs, obtained 5 days after the yellow fever booster vaccination. The origin of the receptors is a man younger than 45 who received the YFV17D yellow fever vaccine.

This clonotype was counted at least ten times. The chain has TRBV10-1 and TRBJ1-1; D might be TRBD1 (6 bases). The germline V and J ends were trimmed by 9 bases and 5 bases, with 19 bases remaining between them. This CDR3 is built from 14 residues. Germline CDR1 reads WNHNN; CDR2 reads SYGVQD (reference sequence). The CDR3 spells CARRWGAPGTEAFF. The CDR3 region has the DNA TGCGCCAGGAGGTGGGGGGCGCCGGGGACTGAAGCTTTCTTT.

The table lists this clonotype with many counts. The gene calls are TRBV20-1 and TRBJ2-3; 9 nucleotides match TRBD2. This CDR3 spans 20 amino acids. Germline V CDR1 and CDR2: DFQATT, SNEGSKA (reference sequence). V shed 5 bases, J shed 0 bases, and the junction held 21 bases outside the gene matches. The CDR3 protein is CSAQPLVESGRSFSTDTQYF. The CDR3 DNA sequence: TGCAGTGCTCAGCCGTTGGTTGAGAGCGGGAGGTCCTTTAGCACAGATACGCAGTATTTT.

This clonotype was counted many times. The chain recombines TRBV5-1 with TRBJ2-2; 11 nucleotides align to TRBD1. CDR1 and CDR2 from the germline V gene are SGHRS and YFSETQ. The length of the CDR3 is 15 residues. Losses at the gene ends were 6 bases for V and 0 bases for J; bases not matched to a gene: 1. The CDR3 DNA sequence: TGCGCCAGCACGGGACAGGGGGCGAACACCGGGGAGCTGTTTTTT. Its translation: CASTGQGANTGELFF.

This clonotype was seen at least ten times. The chain employs TRBV20-1 and TRBJ2-7; perhaps TRBD1 as D (5 bases). V was trimmed by 3 bases and J by 0 bases, leaving 21 bases between them. CDR1 and CDR2 (germline): DFQATT, SNEGSKA (reference sequence). The CDR3 is 17 residues long. The chain's CDR3 is CSASGSSVQGSSYEQYF. The CDR3 nucleotides are TGCAGTGCTAGCGGCAGTTCAGTCCAGGGAAGCTCCTACGAGCAGTACTTC.

The V call is TRBV6-1, the J call TRBJ2-5, with D possibly matching TRBD1 (6 bases). The CDR3 runs to 15 residues. Trimming removed 4 bases from V and 1 base from J, with 13 bases in between. CDR1 and CDR2 from the germline V gene are MNHNS and SASEGT. CDR3 bases: TGTGCCAGCAGTGGGGACAAACACCTCCAAGAGACCCAGTACTTC. This gives the protein CASSGDKHLQETQYF.

This clonotype was seen at least ten times. The chain carries TRBV5-1 and TRBJ1-6, with D possibly matching TRBD1 (6 bases). Germline CDR1 reads SGHRS; CDR2 reads YFSETQ. V dropped 3 bases and J dropped 8 bases, with 12 bases sitting between them. CDR3 length: 14 residues. CDR3 amino acids: CASSSQGNDSPLHF. CDR3 bases: TGCGCCAGCAGCTCGCAGGGGAATGATTCACCCCTCCACTTT.

The gene calls are TRBV5-1 and TRBJ2-1, with 9 bases matching TRBD2. Germline values: CDR1 SGHRS, CDR2 YFSETQ. V dropped 0 bases and J dropped 6; count of bases not matched to a gene: 4. The CDR3 loop spans 15 amino acids. The CDR3 sequence: CASSLALAGPNEQFF. As DNA, the CDR3 is TGCGCCAGCAGCTTGGCCCTAGCGGGACCCAATGAGCAGTTCTTC.

Ten or more counts support this clonotype. The chain links TRBV5-1 to TRBJ2-1; the match to TRBD2 covers 8 bases. V lost 3 bases to trimming and J lost 7 bases; unmatched junction nucleotides: 6. The CDR3 is made up of 14 amino acids. Looked up from germline, CDR1 is SGHRS and CDR2 is YFSETQ. This CDR3 reads CASSSSGTRNEQFF. CDR3 bases: TGCGCCAGCAGCTCCTCCGGGACTAGAAATGAGCAGTTCTTC.

The sample holds many counts of this clonotype. The chain carries TRBV12-3 or TRBV12-4 and TRBJ2-2, with D possibly matching TRBD1 (5 bases). This CDR3 is built from 13 residues. V was pared by 4 bases and J by 6 bases, with 9 bases between. The CDR3 nucleotides are TGTGCCAGCAGTTCCAGGGTACCCGGGGAGCTGTTTTTT. Translation gives CASSSRVPGELFF.

This clonotype showed up many times. This chain joins TRBV7-2 and TRBJ2-7; TRBD1 matches at 7 bases. CDR1 and CDR2 from the germline V gene are SGHTA and FQGNSA. V lost 5 bases to trimming and J lost 6 bases; unmatched junction nucleotides: 10. This CDR3 has 14 amino acids. CDR3 residues: CASSGDSYGREQYF. The DNA for the CDR3 is TGTGCCAGCAGCGGGGACAGCTATGGACGCGAGCAGTACTTC.

In this sample, this clonotype turned up many times. The chain links TRBV29-1 to TRBJ2-3, with 7 bases aligning to TRBD2. The CDR3 is 13 residues long. Trimming removed 5 bases from V and 2 bases from J; junction bases left unmatched: 4. CDR1 is SQVTM, CDR2 ANQGSEA, per germline. The CDR3 reads CSVLAVYTDTQYF. The CDR3 DNA sequence: TGCAGCGTTCTAGCGGTATACACAGATACGCAGTATTTT.

This clonotype was detected ten times or more. The rearrangement uses TRBV29-1 and TRBJ2-5, with D unresolved. The CDR3 has 12 amino acids. With 4 bases removed from V and 2 bases from J, the gap between germline ends came to 8 bases. Germline CDR1 and CDR2: SQVTM and ANQGSEA. The CDR3 nucleotides are TGCAGCGTTGTCGGTCTACAAGAGACCCAGTACTTC. It encodes CSVVGLQETQYF. Based on the CDR3 plus reference TRBV29-1 and TRBJ2-5, the full variable domain is SAVISQKPSRDICQRGTSLTIQCQVDSQVTMMFWYRQQPGQSLTLIATANQGSEATYESGFVIDKFPISRPNLTFSTLTVSNMSPEDSSIYLCSVVGLQETQYFGPGTRLLVL.

The table lists this clonotype with many counts. The genes are TRBV11-2 and TRBJ2-7, with 7 bases lining up with TRBD1. Germline CDR1 SGHAT, CDR2 FQNNGV. CDR3 length: 14 residues. The V gene end was trimmed by 1 base and the J gene end by 6 bases; junction bases not matched to a gene: 6. CDR3 nucleotides: TGTGCCAGCAGCTTAGTTAAGGGACAGTCCGAGCAGTACTTC. Its protein is CASSLVKGQSEQYF.

In this sample, this clonotype turned up many times. This chain uses TRBV5-1 with TRBJ2-2, with D possibly TRBD2 on 6 matching bases. The CDR3 loop spans 16 amino acids. V lost 4 bases and J 0 bases, leaving 13 bases between the germline ends. In germline, CDR1 is SGHRS, CDR2 YFSETQ. CDR3 bases: TGCGCCAGCAGCCAACTTAGCGGACCGAACACCGGGGAGCTGTTTTTT. As protein: CASSQLSGPNTGELFF.

This clonotype has ten or more counts. The gene calls are TRBV30 and TRBJ1-2; D gene uncertain. Germline CDR1 reads GTSNPN; CDR2 reads SVGIG (reference sequence). With 1 base removed from V and 1 base from J, the gap between germline ends came to 7 bases. CDR3 length: 13 residues. CDR3 DNA sequence: TGTGCCTGGAGTGGGCCCCTTAACTATGGCTACACCTTC. Its translation is CAWSGPLNYGYTF.

This clonotype was counted many times. The chain employs TRBV24-1 and TRBJ2-5; D may be TRBD2 (6 bases). Germline assignment: CDR1 KGHDR and CDR2 SFDVKD. The CDR3 runs 15 residues. V lost 2 bases to trimming and J lost 4 bases, with 13 bases between them. The CDR3 coding sequence is TGTGCCACCAGTGATTCGCGGGAAGTTGGAGAGACCCAGTACTTC. This codes for CATSDSREVGETQYF.

At least ten counts were recorded for this clonotype. The chain links TRBV20-1 to TRBJ2-3; 8 nucleotides align to TRBD1. The CDR3 sequence is 16 residues long. J gave up 3 bases and V 2 bases, and 10 bases lay outside the gene matches. Germline lookup yields CDR1 DFQATT and CDR2 SNEGSKA (reference sequence). The CDR3 region is CSARSKQGVGTDTQYF. The CDR3 nucleotides are TGCAGTGCTAGATCTAAACAGGGGGTTGGTACAGATACGCAGTATTTT.

The sample holds many counts of this clonotype. The chain is built from TRBV7-2 and TRBJ2-7; D call uncertain. Germline CDR1 and CDR2: SGHTA and FQGNSA. The V gene lost 3 bases and the J gene lost 7 bases, with 13 bases spanning the gap. CDR3 length: 13 amino acids. CDR3 region: CASSLDRVGEQYF. CDR3 DNA: TGTGCCAGCAGCTTGGATAGGGTGGGGGAGCAGTACTTC.

Comments on this clonotype: A read error may explain this, as a much larger clone is one base away. The chain is built from TRBV10-3 and TRBJ2-7; TRBD2 aligns across 7 bases. V lost 8 bases to trimming and J lost 9 bases; unmatched junction nucleotides: 1. Germline CDR1 and CDR2: ENHRY and SYGVKD. CDR3 length: 9 amino acids. CDR3 loop: CAIGTTQYF. CDR3 nucleotides: TGTGCCATCGGGACTACGCAGTACTTC.